Below are 11 T cell receptor beta chains sequenced from a single sample in a study of cytomegalovirus exposure and HLA in healthy donors. The PCR made use of 60 Vbeta and 13 Jbeta primers. Assay used: immunoSEQ multiplex PCR; TCRdb lists only in-frame clones, some missing. The table has roughly 120,000 clones, around 67% seen once. The sequencing input was PBMCs. These receptors all come from a middle-aged woman in good health and CMV-seronegative.

This chain uses TRBV5-6 with TRBJ1-2; D remains ambiguous. Germline CDR1 reads SGHDT; CDR2 reads YYEEEE. The ends were cut back, 0 bases at V and 7 bases at J, with 13 bases in the middle. The CDR3 length is 14 residues. CDR3 region: CASSLASGVSGYTF. The CDR3 nucleotides read TGTGCCAGCAGCTTGGCCTCCGGGGTGTCTGGCTACACCTTC.

The chain has TRBV7-9 and TRBJ2-5; 7 bases match TRBD2. V was clipped by 5 bases and J by 1 base; unmatched bases: 1. CDR1 is SEHNR, CDR2 FQNEAQ, per germline (reference sequence). The CDR3 has 13 residues. Here the CDR3 reads CASSRGVQETQYF. In DNA form, the CDR3 reads TGTGCCAGCAGCCGGGGGGTCCAAGAGACCCAGTACTTC. The full variable domain, in which reference TRBV7-9 and TRBJ2-5 provide the parts outside the CDR3, is DTGVSQNPRHKITKRGQNVTFRCDPISEHNRLYWYRQTLGQGPEFLTYFQNEAQLEKSRLLSDRFSAERPKGSFSTLEIQRTEQGDSAMYLCASSRGVQETQYFGPGTRLLVL.

A few counts support this clone. The chain carries TRBV25-1 and TRBJ2-3, with D possibly being TRBD1 (5 bases). CDR1 and CDR2 (germline): MGHDK, SYGVNS. This CDR3 spans 15 amino acids. Trimming took 1 base from V and 5 from J, leaving 13 bases between them. The CDR3 spells CASSEWGRVGDTQYF. The CDR3, as DNA: TGTGCCAGCAGTGAATGGGGCAGGGTCGGAGATACGCAGTATTTT.

This clone was seen only a few times. The chain combines TRBV18 with TRBJ1-3, with D perhaps matching TRBD1 (6 bases). The CDR3 totals 16 residues. With 2 bases removed from V and 2 bases from J, the gap between germline ends came to 13 bases. Germline assignment: CDR1 KGHSH and CDR2 LQKENI. CDR3 nucleotide sequence: TGTGCCAGCTCACCAACCCACGACAGGCCTGGAAACACCATATATTTT. Translation: CASSPTHDRPGNTIYF.

CDR3 region: CASSLQAGETEAFF. CDR3 DNA sequence: TGTGCCAGCAGCTTACAGGCAGGGGAGACTGAAGCTTTCTTT. J is TRBJ1-1 and V is TRBV7-9; maybe TRBD1 (6 bases). The CDR3 has 14 amino acids. CDR1 is SEHNR and CDR2 is FQNEAQ in the germline V gene (reference sequence). Trimming left V 2 bases short and J 5 bases short, with 12 bases between.

Of note for this clone: The DNA is omitted, as the CDR3 cannot be located on it reliably, and the CDR3 follows TCRdb's listing. This sequence joins TRBV6-1 and TRBJ1-5; the DNA was not used to check the table's D call, TRBD1. Per the germline V gene, CDR1 is MNHNS and CDR2 is SASEGT. The length of the CDR3 is 11 amino acids, counting both ends. CDR3 residues: CASKGDSPSIF.

This clone was picked up one time. This chain connects TRBV7-8 to TRBJ2-5; 8 bases agree with TRBD2. Germline V CDR1 and CDR2: SGHVS, FQNEAQ. The CDR3 extends over 15 amino acids. With V trimmed by 7 bases and J by 2 bases, 9 bases remained unmatched. DNA for the CDR3: TGTGCCAGCACCAACCGGCAGCGGGGGCAAGAGACCCAGTACTTC. The encoded protein is CASTNRQRGQETQYF.

This clone was recorded only once. This chain uses TRBV27 with TRBJ2-3; TRBD2 is a possible D gene (5 bases). CDR1 and CDR2 (germline): MNHEY, SMNVEV (reference sequence). The V end was cut by 4 bases, the J end by 1 base, with 24 bases between. The CDR3 contains 19 residues. CDR3 DNA: TGTGCCAGCAGTTATAGTGCTTTGGGGAGCCTACTGGGCACAGATACGCAGTATTTT. Its protein is CASSYSALGSLLGTDTQYF.

V is TRBV27 and J is TRBJ2-2; TRBD2 agrees at 9 bases. The CDR3 length is 17 residues. V shed 0 bases, J shed 7 bases, and the junction held 9 bases outside the gene matches. Per the germline V gene, CDR1 is MNHEY and CDR2 is SMNVEV (reference sequence). The CDR3 sequence is CASSLSGGRAIGGELFF. In DNA form, the CDR3 reads TGTGCCAGCAGTTTATCCGGCGGGAGGGCCATCGGCGGGGAGCTGTTTTTT.

The chain is built from TRBV5-1 and TRBJ1-4; the D gene is possibly TRBD1 (5 bases). This CDR3 region has 15 residues. V lost 0 bases to trimming and J lost 3 bases, with 9 bases between them. The V gene's germline CDR1 is SGHRS and CDR2 YFSETQ. The CDR3 DNA reads TGCGCCAGCAGCTTGGAGGGACTCGCTAATGAAAAACTGTTTTTT. This codes for CASSLEGLANEKLFF.

CDR3 sequence (DNA): TGTGCCAGCAGCACCGACAGGTTTAATGAAAAACTGTTTTTT. Residues: CASSTDRFNEKLFF. The chain employs TRBV4-2 and TRBJ1-4; the D gene is possibly TRBD1 (6 bases). Germline CDR1 and CDR2: LGHNA and YNFKEQ. The length of the CDR3 is 14 residues. V was clipped by 5 bases and J by 4 bases, with 11 bases between them.